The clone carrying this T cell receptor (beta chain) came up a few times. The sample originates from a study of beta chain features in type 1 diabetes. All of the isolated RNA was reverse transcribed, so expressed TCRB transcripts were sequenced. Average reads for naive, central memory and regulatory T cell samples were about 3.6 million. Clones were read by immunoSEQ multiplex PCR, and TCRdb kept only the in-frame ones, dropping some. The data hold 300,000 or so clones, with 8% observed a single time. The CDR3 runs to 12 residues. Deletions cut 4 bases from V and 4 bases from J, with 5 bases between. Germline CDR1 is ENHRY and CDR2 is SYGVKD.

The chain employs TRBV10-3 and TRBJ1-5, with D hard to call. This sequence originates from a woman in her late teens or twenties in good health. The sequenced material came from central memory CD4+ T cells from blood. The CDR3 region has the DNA TGTGCCATCAGTGCTACGAATCAGCCCCAGCATTTT. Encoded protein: CAISATNQPQHF.